The entry that follows covers one TCR beta chain sequence. The antigen it recognizes is unknown. Per-base quality was not reported, and no clone a single base away is much larger than it. The data derive from a study of cytomegalovirus exposure and HLA in healthy donors (dated by TCRdb to the late 2010s). Regarding the complete study: According to an earlier analysis of around 600 of the donors, 150 million to 200 million T cells yielded 117 million unique TCR beta sequences and 250 to 350 Gb of sequence data. An early release that covered some 630 HLA-typed donors contained 250 to 350 gigabases of sequencing data and roughly 84 million unique TCR sequences. The genetic ancestry cluster associated with self-reported Caucasian donors included approximately 85% of the roughly 400 genotyped donors. The study aimed to test whether signatures of past pathogen exposure could be identified by cataloging public T cell receptors. The T cell repertoires of 670 or so subjects were profiled by immunosequencing and related to cytomegalovirus serostatus. Besides the first cohort of around 700 subjects, a separate validation cohort made up of roughly 120 different subjects was used. To predict cytomegalovirus infection status, the study brought together high-throughput TCR immunosequencing, statistical association of individual TCRs with disease status, and machine learning. To study patterns of TCR occurrence, a later analysis re-analyzed previously published TCR beta repertoires from under 750 donors and added high-resolution HLA genotyping. Rather than using new phenotypic data, the later analysis identified candidate immune exposures from TCR beta sequences and from how often those sequences occurred across donors. An earlier analysis of around 640 of the donors used high-throughput TCR beta sequencing to judge whether each TCR beta V gene segment behaved as functional or pseudogenic. Donor age, sex, ethnicity and CMV serostatus were compiled together with the repertoire data. Genome-wide SNP genotypes for about three fifths of the roughly 700 donors were used in a later genetic analysis, which treated that subset as a discovery cohort. Every repertoire in the discovery cohort had been generated on one and the same sequencing platform. HLA typing covered class I and class II loci at four-digit resolution. The number of donors typed differed by locus, with 629-630 for A, B, C, DRB1 and DQB1, around 500 for DQA1, 600 to 610 for DPA1, and around 450 for DPB1. A handful of DR-DQ haplotypes were treated as single units for association and clustering because of strong linkage in the cohort. Among about 370 genotyped donors of the cohort, an average of roughly 230,000 unique TCR beta nucleotide sequences was sequenced per donor, of which roughly 17% were non-productive. The full study reports these points: Correlated functional status among segregating V segments might reflect linkage disequilibrium, but an unknown experimental factor could not be ruled out. A later analysis found that TCR association rates varied across HLA loci, with DRB1 alleles showing the most associated TCRs and HLA-C alleles the fewest. The study gave a list of roughly 150 TCR beta chains associated with cytomegalovirus. Immune exposure information for the cohort was limited to CMV serostatus. Strong co-occurrence of HLA alleles, especially DR and DQ, made assigning TCR associations to individual alleles difficult. An earlier analysis of 450 to 750 of the donors showed that most TCR beta V segments appeared in productive rearrangements either about 87% or about 30% of the time, which broadly matched IMGT annotations. A further reported finding was that TCR beta sequences accurately predicted the HLA-A and HLA-B alleles for most subjects in the first cohort. In a later analysis, some 18,000 TCR beta sequences were associated with specific HLA alleles at a false discovery rate of 0.05. Cytomegalovirus status was reported to be diagnosed by the classifier with high specificity and sensitivity in both the original and validation cohorts. According to a later analysis, most CMV-associated TCR beta chains appeared to be HLA-restricted, and the HLA associations seemed to be driven largely by CMV exposure. According to a later genetic analysis, donors in an Asian-associated ancestry cluster had fewer N-insertions in productive TCRs than the approximately 630-donor mean. It was suggested by the authors that the approach could potentially be generalized to other disease states and immunological phenotypes. Because counts were too low, some 17 rarely observed V segments, including chromosome 9 orphons, were left out of the earlier analysis of 587 of the donors. In vitro tests confirmed that a few of the cytomegalovirus-associated TCR beta chains recognize cytomegalovirus antigens. Some IMGT-functional V segments, including TRBV6-2 and TRBV6-3, could not be distinguished by the 87-base-pair reads and were therefore excluded. In a later analysis, HLA-associated TCR beta chains showed more clonal expansion and lower generation probabilities than non-associated chains that were equally common. In a later genetic analysis, a missense DCLRE1C variant was associated with V-gene and J-gene trimming of TCR beta chains, and the association was replicated in an independent cohort. Several of the top co-occurrence clusters appeared to be linked to parvovirus B19, influenza, CMV and Epstein-Barr virus, according to a later analysis. Only TCR beta chains were sequenced in this cohort, and the absence of alpha or paired-chain data limited detectable features. Because some donors lacked HLA typing at each locus, the association tests relied only on the typed subset. Most TCR sequences were seen in very few donors, while some public TCRs were found in many individuals. A cluster of highly shared sequence variants was judged likely to be a technical artifact of the sequencing pipeline. The presence/absence analyses assumed that sequencing depth was roughly uniform across donors, and that assumption may not be true.

Looking up the germline V gene yields CDR1 MDHEN and CDR2 SYDVKM. V loses 3 bases of germline sequence and J loses 5 bases, and the interval between the two ends is 4 bases. The CDR3 starts with the cysteine, ends with the phenylalanine, and has 12 residues. Just the 36-base CDR3 DNA is kept, in frame starting at base 1. The cohort was made up of several hundred healthy bone marrow donors. At the time of sampling, every cohort member was nominally healthy, though immune exposures that went unrecorded were likely present. The donor was CMV seronegative and belonged to the group of 352 seronegative cohort members. Every donor gave a peripheral blood sample, and the peripheral blood mononuclear cells from that sample were used for TCR beta sequencing. Genomic DNA was extracted from the blood cell samples with the Qiagen DNeasy Blood Extraction Kit. The receptor library was made with the immunoSEQ multiplex PCR assay. For the multiplex PCR, a mixture combining 60 forward primers for TCR Vbeta segments and 13 reverse primers for TCR Jbeta segments was used. The CDR3 region of rearranged TCR beta genes was amplified from genomic DNA by a multiplex PCR assay. On the Illumina HiSeq System, the amplified TCR beta libraries were sequenced as 87-base-pair reads. Per the source publication's procedure: A later analysis tallied roughly 78 million unique TCR beta chains across the 700 or so repertoires, and some 10 million of those chains were shared by two or more donors. To remove PCR and sequencing errors, raw reads were error-corrected and collapsed into unique sequences using a nearest-neighbor algorithm that merged closely related sequences. V, D and J gene segments were assigned by aligning CDR3 sequences to IMGT reference sequences. Each retained sequence needed at least a six-nucleotide match to both a V gene segment and a J gene segment. Rearrangements were classified as productive when the CDR3 lacked stop codons and remained in frame with V and J, and all other rearrangements were classified as non-productive. Following IMGT convention, CDR3 was defined as the stretch from the second conserved V-encoded cysteine up to the conserved J-encoded phenylalanine. The earlier analysis of some 540 of the donors excluded any sequence lacking an unambiguous match to a single V gene segment. An earlier analysis of 450 to 650 of the donors called V segments functional above 56.7% productive rearrangements and segregating when the between-donor standard deviation exceeded 5%. A statistical classification framework was built to diagnose cytomegalovirus status from the catalog of TCR beta chain sequences. V and J gene assignment, in a later analysis, came from comparing TCR nucleotide sequences with IMGT/GENE-DB human TR gene sequences. Using the TCRdist pipeline, a later analysis assigned CDR3 sequences along with most-parsimonious VDJ recombination scenarios. In a later analysis, each TCR beta chain was defined by its CDR3 amino acid sequence together with its V-gene family, and reads without a unique V-gene family were excluded. To address suspected cross-contamination and a sequencing artifact, a later analysis removed several hundred highly shared, low-generation-probability nucleotide sequences. In a later analysis, a clonal expansion index was calculated for each public chain from normalized within-repertoire ranks of inferred template counts. A later analysis computed generation probabilities with a VDJ recombination model fitted to out-of-frame rearrangements, and checked the results against IGoR. In a later analysis, TCR-TCR, TCR-HLA and TCR-CMV co-occurrence was scored with hypergeometric tests, and a repertoire-size bias correction was applied to TCR pairs. False discovery rates were estimated in a later analysis by permuting HLA or CMV assignments 20 times. In a later analysis, co-occurring TCRs were grouped with DBSCAN, and TCRdist sequence similarity was added when clustering was performed within HLA-allele-positive subsets. Co-occurrence clustering excluded repertoires with fewer than 30,000 or more than 120,000 public chains, plus five with anomalous nucleotide sharing. TCRdb mirrors the immuneACCESS table, restricted to in-frame sequences. Some clones are absent from its copies; in checked studies, under half trace to an unresolved V gene, and the reason for the others is unknown. V, J and clone size reflect that table, while D and trimming were determined from the DNA. This sample has about 200,000 clones in its table, and 80% to 90% of those were observed once. The biggest ten clones account for roughly 3.1% of the sample.

This clonotype was sampled from a man aged 25-40 years in good health and CMV-seronegative. The sequencing sample was made of PBMCs. The chain uses TRBV28 and TRBJ1-4, with the identity of the D gene unclear. Here the CDR3 is given as CASSLANEKLFF. The DNA sequence reads TGTGCCAGCAGTTTGGCAAATGAAAAACTGTTTTTT.